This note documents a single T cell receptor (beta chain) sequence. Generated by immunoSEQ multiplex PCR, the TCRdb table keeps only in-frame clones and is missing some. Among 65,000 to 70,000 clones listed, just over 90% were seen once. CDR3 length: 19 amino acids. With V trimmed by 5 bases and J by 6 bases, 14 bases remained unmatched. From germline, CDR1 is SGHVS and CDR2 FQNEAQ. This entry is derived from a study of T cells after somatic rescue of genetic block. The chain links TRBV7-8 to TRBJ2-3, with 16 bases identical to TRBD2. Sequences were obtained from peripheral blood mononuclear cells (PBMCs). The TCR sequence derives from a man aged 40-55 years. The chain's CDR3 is CASSTRVGTSGRAVDTQYF. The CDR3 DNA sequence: TGTGCCAGCAGCACCCGAGTTGGGACTAGCGGGAGGGCCGTGGATACGCAGTATTTT.